This T cell receptor beta chain was sequenced for a study of shared clonotypes between healthy human individuals. Germline V gene sequence: CDR1 MNHEY, CDR2 SMNVEV (reference sequence). The CDR3 contains 14 residues. V was shortened by 7 bases and J by 0 bases, with 12 bases between the two germline ends. The test was conducted at deep level. The protocol was immunoSEQ multiplex PCR, while the TCRdb copy is restricted to in-frame clones and leaves out a portion. The sample carries fewer than 1.8 million clones, just under 99% recorded once. The investigators split CD4+ cells into a CD45RA+ naive subset and a CD45RA-negative memory subset.

The gene calls are TRBV27 and TRBJ1-1; tentatively, D is TRBD1 (6 bases). Sequenced: naive CD4+ T cells sorted from blood. Subset here: CD45RA+ positively selected. This receptor was obtained from a young man in good health. The chain's CDR3 is CASIQDRMNTEAFF. The CDR3 DNA follows: TGTGCCAGCATCCAGGACAGAATGAACACTGAAGCTTTCTTT.